The 14 T cell receptor beta chains given below trace back to one sample, sequenced in a study of blood T cell repertoires in COVID-19. Generated by immunoSEQ multiplex PCR, the TCRdb table keeps only in-frame clones and is missing some. Of about 270,000 clones listed, approximately 77% were seen once; the top ten hold around 2.9%. Sample: peripheral blood. The receptors stem from a woman aged 18-29 years with acute or convalescent COVID-19.

The chain joins TRBV5-5 to TRBJ2-3; 12 bases fit TRBD2. Germline CDR1 and CDR2: SGHKS and YYEKEE (reference sequence). This CDR3 has 16 residues. The trim removed 4 bases at V and 8 bases at J, leaving 11 bases unmatched. CDR3 in amino acids: CASSEQTSGSFITQYF. CDR3 nucleotides: TGTGCCAGCAGCGAACAGACTAGCGGGAGCTTTATTACGCAGTATTTT. The full variable domain, its missing parts supplied by reference TRBV5-5 and TRBJ2-3, is DAGVTQSPTHLIKTRGQQVTLRCSPISGHKSVSWYQQVLGQGPQFIFQYYEKEERGRGNFPDRFSARQFPNYSSELNVNALLLGDSALYLCASSEQTSGSFITQYFGPGTRLTVL.

This clone was seen only a few times. The chain is built from TRBV20-1 and TRBJ2-1; 11 bases agree with TRBD2. After removal of 6 bases from V and 10 bases from J, the junction contained 2 bases not matched to a gene. CDR1 and CDR2 from the germline V gene are DFQATT and SNEGSKA (reference sequence). This CDR3 contains 11 residues. The CDR3 loop reads CSATSGGEQFF. CDR3 in DNA: TGCAGTGCAACTAGCGGGGGAGAGCAGTTCTTC.

The chain is built from TRBV29-1 and TRBJ2-3; 7 bases agree with TRBD2. The CDR3 runs 15 residues. V lost 7 bases to trimming and J lost 4 bases; unmatched junction nucleotides: 14. Germline CDR1 reads SQVTM; CDR2 reads ANQGSEA. This CDR3 is CSATFSREASDTQYF. The CDR3 bases are TGCAGCGCCACCTTCAGCCGGGAGGCATCAGATACGCAGTATTTT.

This clone appeared a few times. The CDR3 sequence is CASSSSGTGNYGYTF. Written as DNA, the CDR3 is TGTGCCAGCAGTTCCAGCGGGACAGGCAACTATGGCTACACCTTC. The rearrangement links TRBV28 to TRBJ1-2, with 8 bases identical to TRBD1. Germline V lookup: CDR1 MDHEN, CDR2 SYDVKM. This CDR3 has 15 amino acids. V trimming: 4 bases; J trimming: 2 bases; junction bases outside the gene matches: 6.

The genes are TRBV5-4 and TRBJ2-7, with 9 bases fitting TRBD1. This CDR3 comprises 15 residues. The germline V gene encodes CDR1 SGHNT and CDR2 YYREEE (reference sequence). V lost 4 bases, J lost 2 bases, and 7 bases stayed unmatched. For the CDR3, the DNA is TGTGCCAGCAGCGCCGGGACAGGGATCCCCTACGAGCAGTACTTC. Translated, it gives CASSAGTGIPYEQYF.

This chain uses TRBV29-1 with TRBJ1-3, with D unresolved. Germline V gene lookup returns CDR1 SQVTM and CDR2 ANQGSEA. Between the trimmed V and J ends, which lost 7 bases and 4 bases, there was a span of 8 bases. The CDR3 loop spans 11 amino acids. The CDR3, as DNA: TGCAGCGGGAAACAGGGAAACACCATATATTTT. This sequence encodes CSGKQGNTIYF.

This clone was found a few times. The CDR3: CASSQLTAGGTYEQYF. CDR3 sequence (DNA): TGCGCCAGCAGCCAACTTACAGCGGGAGGGACCTACGAGCAGTACTTC. V and J are TRBV4-3 and TRBJ2-7; 10 bases are shared with TRBD2. CDR1 is LGHNA and CDR2 is YSLEER in the germline V gene. V gave up 2 bases and J gave up 2 bases; unmatched junction bases: 6. The CDR3 runs to 16 residues.

V is TRBV18 and J is TRBJ2-7; maybe TRBD1 (6 bases). The V and J ends lost 5 bases and 3 bases respectively, with 11 bases between them. The germline gives CDR1 KGHSH, CDR2 LQKENI. This CDR3 has 13 residues. In DNA form, the CDR3 reads TGTGCCAGCTCAGGGGGCGACAACTACGAGCAGTACTTC. Its translation: CASSGGDNYEQYF.

The genes are TRBV3-1 (or the pseudogene TRBV3-2) and TRBJ2-3; D is possibly TRBD1 (6 bases). Germline CDR1 LGHDT, CDR2 YNNKEL (reference sequence). V dropped 4 bases and J dropped 2 bases, with 13 bases sitting between them. This CDR3 has 15 amino acids. CDR3 in amino acids: CASSRGRGNTDTQYF. Here the CDR3 DNA reads TGTGCCAGCAGCCGGGGTAGGGGGAACACAGATACGCAGTATTTT.

This clone was found a few times. The rearrangement links TRBV5-1 to TRBJ2-7, with a possible D match to TRBD2 (5 bases). The CDR3 is 15 amino acids. In germline, CDR1 is SGHRS, CDR2 YFSETQ. V lost 7 bases, J lost 2 bases, and 19 bases lay in between. The CDR3 loop is CASADRTLSPYEQYF. Here the CDR3 DNA reads TGCGCCAGCGCAGATCGGACTCTCTCCCCCTACGAGCAGTACTTC.

CDR3 sequence (DNA): TGCGCCAGCAGCCAAGAGGGGGCTGGGGGCTACACCTTC. Its translation: CASSQEGAGGYTF. The chain has TRBV4-3 and TRBJ1-2; a possible D gene is TRBD1 (6 bases). V was pared by 0 bases and J by 8 bases, with 10 bases between. The germline gives CDR1 LGHNA, CDR2 YSLEER. The CDR3 is 13 amino acids.

V and J are TRBV2 and TRBJ1-2, with D perhaps matching TRBD1 (5 bases). CDR1 and CDR2 (germline): SNHLY, FYNNEI. The CDR3 sequence is 13 residues long. Trimming stripped 1 base from V and 7 bases from J, with 10 bases between. CDR3: CASSEDLGVGYTF. The CDR3 nucleotides read TGTGCCAGCAGTGAAGATTTAGGGGTTGGCTACACCTTC.

J is TRBJ2-3 and V is TRBV6-4; D is possibly TRBD2 (6 bases). This CDR3 has 15 residues. V lost 4 bases and J lost 0, with 11 bases in between. Per germline, CDR1 MRHNA and CDR2 SNTAGT. For the CDR3, the DNA is TGTGCCAGCAGTGTAGTAGCGGCTAGCACAGATACGCAGTATTTT. Translating it yields CASSVVAASTDTQYF.

The chain employs TRBV2 and TRBJ1-1; D is uncertain. The CDR3 length is 12 residues. V gave up 7 bases and J gave up 6 bases, with 12 bases separating them. CDR1 and CDR2 from the germline V gene are SNHLY and FYNNEI. The DNA of the CDR3 is TGTGCCAGCAAAAAGGAGTTAGCTGAAGCTTTCTTT. This gives the protein CASKKELAEAFF.